This T cell receptor beta chain was sequenced during a study of OX40 agonist ivuxolimab in advanced cancers. Using immunoSEQ multiplex PCR, the repertoire was profiled, and TCRdb retains in-frame clones only, with some absent. Of 37,000 or so clones listed, around four fifths are singletons. The CDR3 totals 16 residues. The germline V gene has CDR1 SGHRS and CDR2 YFSETQ. With 4 bases clipped from V and 1 base from J, the junction kept 6 bases outside the gene matches. This chain uses TRBV5-1 with TRBJ2-5; 11 bases map to TRBD2. The sample consisted of CD4+ or CD8+ T cells sorted from blood, taken in a trial of the OX40 agonist ivuxolimab. This TCR derives from an adult with an advanced solid tumor such as melanoma, head and neck, liver or kidney cancer. The CDR3 loop reads CASSASLAGGQETQYF. The DNA of the CDR3 is TGCGCCAGCAGCGCATCTCTAGCGGGAGGCCAAGAGACCCAGTACTTC.